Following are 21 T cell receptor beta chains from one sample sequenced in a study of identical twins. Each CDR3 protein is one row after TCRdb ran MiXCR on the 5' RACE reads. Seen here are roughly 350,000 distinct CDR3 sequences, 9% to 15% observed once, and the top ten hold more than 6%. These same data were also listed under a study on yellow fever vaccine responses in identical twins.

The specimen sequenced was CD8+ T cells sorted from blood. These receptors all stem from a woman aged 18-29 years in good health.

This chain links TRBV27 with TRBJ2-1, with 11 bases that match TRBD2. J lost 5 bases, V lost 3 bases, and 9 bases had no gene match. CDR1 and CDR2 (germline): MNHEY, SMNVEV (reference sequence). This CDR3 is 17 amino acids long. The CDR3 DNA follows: TGTGCCAGCAGTTTGGTGCCCTCGGGACTAGCGGACAATGAGCAGTTCTTC. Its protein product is CASSLVPSGLADNEQFF.

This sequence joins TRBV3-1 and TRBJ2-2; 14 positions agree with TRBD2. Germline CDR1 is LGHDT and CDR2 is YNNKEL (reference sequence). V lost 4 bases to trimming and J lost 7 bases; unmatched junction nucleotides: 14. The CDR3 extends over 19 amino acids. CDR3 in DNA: TGTGCCAGCAGCCGACGACTAGCGGGAGGGCCGTTTCCATTCGGGGAGCTGTTTTTT. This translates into CASSRRLAGGPFPFGELFF.

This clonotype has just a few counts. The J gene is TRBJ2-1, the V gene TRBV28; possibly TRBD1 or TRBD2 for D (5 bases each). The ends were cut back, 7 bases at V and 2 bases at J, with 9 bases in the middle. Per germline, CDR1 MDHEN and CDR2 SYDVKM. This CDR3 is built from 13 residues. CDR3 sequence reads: CASTGTTYNEQFF. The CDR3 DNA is TGTGCCAGCACCGGGACCACCTACAATGAGCAGTTCTTC.

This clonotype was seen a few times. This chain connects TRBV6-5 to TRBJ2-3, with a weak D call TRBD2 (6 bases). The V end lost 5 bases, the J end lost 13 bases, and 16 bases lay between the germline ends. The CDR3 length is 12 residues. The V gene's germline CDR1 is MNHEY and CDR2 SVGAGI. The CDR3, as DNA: TGTGCCAGCAGTGCGGGGCACCCGGGGGAGTATTTT. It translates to CASSAGHPGEYF.

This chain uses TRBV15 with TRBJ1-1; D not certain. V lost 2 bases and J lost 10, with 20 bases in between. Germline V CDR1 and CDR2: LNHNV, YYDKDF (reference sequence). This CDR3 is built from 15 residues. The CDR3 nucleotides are TGTGCCACCAGCAGAAACTACCTCGGGGAGCATGGAGCTTTCTTT. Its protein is CATSRNYLGEHGAFF.

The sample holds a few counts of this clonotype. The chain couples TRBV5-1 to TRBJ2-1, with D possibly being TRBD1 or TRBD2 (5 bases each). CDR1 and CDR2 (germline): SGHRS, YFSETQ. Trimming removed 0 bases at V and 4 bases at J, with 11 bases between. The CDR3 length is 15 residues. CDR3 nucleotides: TGCGCCAGCAGCTTGGTGGGGGACGGGTACAATGAGCAGTTCTTC. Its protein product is CASSLVGDGYNEQFF.

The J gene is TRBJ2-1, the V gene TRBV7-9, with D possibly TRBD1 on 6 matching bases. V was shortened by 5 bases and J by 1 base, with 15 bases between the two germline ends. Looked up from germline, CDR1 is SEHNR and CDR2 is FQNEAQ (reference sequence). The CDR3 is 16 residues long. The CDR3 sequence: CASSPARGSSYNEQFF. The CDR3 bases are TGTGCCAGCAGCCCAGCCAGGGGTTCGTCCTACAATGAGCAGTTCTTC.

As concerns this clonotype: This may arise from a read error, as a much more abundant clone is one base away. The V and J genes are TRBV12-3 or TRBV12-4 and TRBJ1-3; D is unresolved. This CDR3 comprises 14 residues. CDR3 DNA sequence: TGTGCCAGCAGTTTGGGCACCATGGGAAACATCATATATTTT. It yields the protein CASSLGTMGNIIYF.

Written as DNA, the CDR3 is TGTGCCAGCAGTGATGAAATATCAGGTCGGGATGAGCAGTTCTTC. It yields the protein CASSDEISGRDEQFF. The genes are TRBV6-1 and TRBJ2-1; D gene uncertain. The CDR3 totals 15 residues. V lost 3 bases and J 8 bases, leaving 17 bases between the germline ends. The germline CDR1 and CDR2 sequences are MNHNS and SASEGT.

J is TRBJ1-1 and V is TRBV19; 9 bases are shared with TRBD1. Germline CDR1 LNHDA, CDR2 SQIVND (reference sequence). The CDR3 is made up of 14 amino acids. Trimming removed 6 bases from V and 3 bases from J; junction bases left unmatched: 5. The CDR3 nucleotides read TGTGCCAGTAGACCACAGGGGGCGCACACTGAAGCTTTCTTT. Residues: CASRPQGAHTEAFF.

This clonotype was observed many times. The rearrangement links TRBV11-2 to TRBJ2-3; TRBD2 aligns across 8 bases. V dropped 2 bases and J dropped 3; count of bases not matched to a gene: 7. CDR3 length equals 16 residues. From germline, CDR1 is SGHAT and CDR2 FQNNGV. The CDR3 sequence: CASSLRLAGLTDTQYF. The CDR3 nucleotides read TGTGCCAGCAGCTTACGGCTAGCGGGCCTTACAGATACGCAGTATTTT.

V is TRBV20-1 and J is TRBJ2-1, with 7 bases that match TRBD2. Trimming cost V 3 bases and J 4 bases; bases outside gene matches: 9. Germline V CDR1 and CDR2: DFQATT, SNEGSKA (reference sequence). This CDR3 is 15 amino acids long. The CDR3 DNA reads TGCAGTGCTAGGAAAAGGGAGGGGACTTACAATGAGCAGTTCTTC. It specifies CSARKREGTYNEQFF.

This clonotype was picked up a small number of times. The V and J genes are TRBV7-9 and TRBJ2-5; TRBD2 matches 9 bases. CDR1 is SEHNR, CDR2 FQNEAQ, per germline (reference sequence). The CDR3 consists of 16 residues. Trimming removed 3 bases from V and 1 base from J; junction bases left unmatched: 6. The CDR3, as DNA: TGTGCCAGCAGCTTGGCGGCGGGGGGGCTCCAAGAGACCCAGTACTTC. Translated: CASSLAAGGLQETQYF.

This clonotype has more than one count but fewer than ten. The CDR3 sequence: CSARSGFTDTQYF. In DNA form, the CDR3 reads TGCAGTGCTAGATCCGGGTTCACAGATACGCAGTATTTT. The rearrangement links TRBV20-1 to TRBJ2-3; no clear D gene. Per germline, CDR1 DFQATT and CDR2 SNEGSKA (reference sequence). The CDR3 length is 13 residues. Deletions cut 2 bases from V and 2 bases from J, with 8 bases between.

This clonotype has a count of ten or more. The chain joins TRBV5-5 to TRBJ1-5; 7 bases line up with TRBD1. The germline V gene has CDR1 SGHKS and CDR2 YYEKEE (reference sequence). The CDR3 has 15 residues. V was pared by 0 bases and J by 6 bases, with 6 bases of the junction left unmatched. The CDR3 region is CASSLAYRGIQPQHF. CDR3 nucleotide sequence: TGTGCCAGCAGCTTGGCGTACAGGGGTATTCAGCCCCAGCATTTT. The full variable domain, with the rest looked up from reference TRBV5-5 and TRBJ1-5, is DAGVTQSPTHLIKTRGQQVTLRCSPISGHKSVSWYQQVLGQGPQFIFQYYEKEERGRGNFPDRFSARQFPNYSSELNVNALLLGDSALYLCASSLAYRGIQPQHFGDGTRLSIL.

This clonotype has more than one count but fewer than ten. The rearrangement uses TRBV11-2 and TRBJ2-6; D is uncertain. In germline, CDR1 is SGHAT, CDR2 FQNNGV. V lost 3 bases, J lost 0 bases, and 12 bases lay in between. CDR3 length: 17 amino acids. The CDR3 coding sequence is TGTGCCAGCAGCTTTTTCATACCCAGCTCTGGGGCCAACGTCCTGACTTTC. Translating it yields CASSFFIPSSGANVLTF.

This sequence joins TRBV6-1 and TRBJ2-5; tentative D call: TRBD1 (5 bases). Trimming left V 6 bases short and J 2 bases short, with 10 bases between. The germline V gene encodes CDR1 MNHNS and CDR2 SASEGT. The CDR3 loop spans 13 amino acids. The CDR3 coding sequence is TGTGCCAGCAGGATCAACAGGCAAGAGACCCAGTACTTC. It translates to CASRINRQETQYF.

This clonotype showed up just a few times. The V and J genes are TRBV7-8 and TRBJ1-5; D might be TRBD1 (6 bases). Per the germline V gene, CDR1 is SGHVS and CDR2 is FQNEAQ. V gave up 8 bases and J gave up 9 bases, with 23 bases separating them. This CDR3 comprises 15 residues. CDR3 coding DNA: TGTGCCAGCCTTCCCCCGGGACAAATATCAGGGCCCCAGCATTTT. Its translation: CASLPPGQISGPQHF.

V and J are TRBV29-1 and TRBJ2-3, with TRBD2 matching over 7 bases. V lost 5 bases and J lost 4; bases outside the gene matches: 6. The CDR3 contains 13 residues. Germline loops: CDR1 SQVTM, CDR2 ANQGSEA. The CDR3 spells CSVWREYPDTQYF. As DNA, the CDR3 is TGCAGCGTTTGGCGGGAGTACCCAGATACGCAGTATTTT.

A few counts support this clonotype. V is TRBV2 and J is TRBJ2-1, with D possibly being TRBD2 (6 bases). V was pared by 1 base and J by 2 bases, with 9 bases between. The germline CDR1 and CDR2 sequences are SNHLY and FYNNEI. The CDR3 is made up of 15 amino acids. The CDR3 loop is CASSEVGGTYNEQFF. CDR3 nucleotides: TGTGCCAGCAGTGAAGTGGGGGGAACCTACAATGAGCAGTTCTTC.

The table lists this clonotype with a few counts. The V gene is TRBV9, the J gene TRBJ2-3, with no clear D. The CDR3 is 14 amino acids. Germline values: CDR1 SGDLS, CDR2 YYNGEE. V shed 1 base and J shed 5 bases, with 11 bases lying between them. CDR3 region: CASSVTGSQDTQYF. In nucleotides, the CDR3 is TGTGCCAGCAGCGTAACCGGCAGTCAAGATACGCAGTATTTT.